The 5 T cell receptor beta chains in this list originate from one sample, sequenced in a study of CD8 T cells in Susac syndrome. After extraction with the RNeasy kit, about 0.45 to 1 ug of the RNA was reverse transcribed using random hexamers. One entry per CDR3 protein, called by TCRdb with MiXCR from the immunoSEQ multiplex PCR reads. The repertoire has approximately 230,000 distinct CDR3 sequences, 80% to 95% of them found once; the top ten carry about 0.07%. The sample comprised CD4+ T cells from PBMCs. Receptors originate from a human donor with multiple sclerosis.

The CDR3 region is CASSKARTYQETQYF. DNA of the CDR3: TGTGCCAGCAGCAAAGCGCGGACGTACCAAGAGACCCAGTACTTC. This chain links TRBV21-1 with TRBJ2-5. TRBV21-1 is reported as a pseudogene. The CDR3 is 15 residues long.

This sequence joins TRBV2 and TRBJ2-1, with D perhaps TRBD2 (5 bases). Germline assignment: CDR1 SNHLY and CDR2 FYNNEI. Trimming took 6 bases from V and 3 from J, leaving 12 bases between them. CDR3 size: 14 residues. The CDR3 spells CASREDSHYNEQFF. CDR3 nucleotide sequence: TGTGCCAGCAGAGAGGACTCCCACTACAATGAGCAGTTCTTC.

The chain links TRBV24-1 to TRBJ2-1; D not resolved. The CDR3 length is 13 residues. V shed 3 bases and J shed 7 bases, with 9 bases lying between them. Per germline, CDR1 KGHDR and CDR2 SFDVKD. CDR3 protein: CATSDPNPNEQFF. The DNA of the CDR3 is TGTGCCACCAGTGATCCGAACCCTAATGAGCAGTTCTTC.

The genes are TRBV6-1 and TRBJ1-1, with a tentative D call TRBD1 (5 bases). The CDR3 is made up of 17 amino acids. Between the trimmed V and J ends, which lost 6 bases and 1 base, there was a span of 21 bases. Germline V gene data show CDR1 as MNHNS and CDR2 as SASEGT. The CDR3, as DNA: TGTGCCAGCAGCCCCGGGGACGCTACCACCAGGAACACTGAAGCTTTCTTT. This sequence encodes CASSPGDATTRNTEAFF.

This clonotype was counted a single time. The chain employs TRBV18 and TRBJ2-7; 7 bases fit TRBD1. This CDR3 region has 15 residues. Germline CDR1 and CDR2: KGHSH and LQKENI. Losses at the gene ends were 2 bases for V and 7 bases for J; bases not matched to a gene: 11. CDR3 amino acids: CASSPGQARTGEQYF. In DNA, the CDR3 is TGTGCCAGCTCACCAGGACAGGCCAGAACTGGGGAGCAGTACTTC.